This record concerns one T cell receptor beta chain sequence. Unique molecular identifiers were incorporated when the TCRbeta library was constructed. TCRdb ran MiXCR on the PCR reads and lists one entry per CDR3 protein. The sample records 83,000 or so distinct CDR3 sequences, 7% to 10% being singletons. The CDR3 has 15 amino acids. V dropped 3 bases and J dropped 0 bases, with 12 bases sitting between them. CDR1 and CDR2 from the germline V gene are DFQATT and SNEGSKA (reference sequence). This sample stems from a study of T-cell reconstitution after alpha-beta-depleted transplantation in children. This specimen was PBMCs from the stem cell graft donor, taken from the stem cell graft. The genes are TRBV20-1 and TRBJ1-3, with D possibly matching TRBD1 (5 bases). The clonotype comes from a human donor who donated a stem cell graft to a child with congenital amegakaryocytic thrombocytopenia. The CDR3 DNA reads as TGCAGTGCTAGCCGACACAGGTACTCTGGAAACACCATATATTTT. It translates to CSASRHRYSGNTIYF.